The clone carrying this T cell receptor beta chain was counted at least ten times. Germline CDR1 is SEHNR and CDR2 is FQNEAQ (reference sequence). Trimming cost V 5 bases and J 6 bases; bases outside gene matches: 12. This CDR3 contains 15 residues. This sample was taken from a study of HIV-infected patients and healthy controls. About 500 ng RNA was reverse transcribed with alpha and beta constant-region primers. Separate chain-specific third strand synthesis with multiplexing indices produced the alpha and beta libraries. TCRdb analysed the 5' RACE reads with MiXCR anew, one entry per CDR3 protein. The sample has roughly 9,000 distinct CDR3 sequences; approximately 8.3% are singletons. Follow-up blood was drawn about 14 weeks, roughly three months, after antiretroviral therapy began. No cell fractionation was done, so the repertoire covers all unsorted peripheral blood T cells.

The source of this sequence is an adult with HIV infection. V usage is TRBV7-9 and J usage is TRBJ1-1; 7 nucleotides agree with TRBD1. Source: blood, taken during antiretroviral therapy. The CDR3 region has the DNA TGTGCCAGCAGCGCGCCGCAGGGGGGGCGATCTGAAGCTTTCTTT. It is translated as CASSAPQGGRSEAFF.